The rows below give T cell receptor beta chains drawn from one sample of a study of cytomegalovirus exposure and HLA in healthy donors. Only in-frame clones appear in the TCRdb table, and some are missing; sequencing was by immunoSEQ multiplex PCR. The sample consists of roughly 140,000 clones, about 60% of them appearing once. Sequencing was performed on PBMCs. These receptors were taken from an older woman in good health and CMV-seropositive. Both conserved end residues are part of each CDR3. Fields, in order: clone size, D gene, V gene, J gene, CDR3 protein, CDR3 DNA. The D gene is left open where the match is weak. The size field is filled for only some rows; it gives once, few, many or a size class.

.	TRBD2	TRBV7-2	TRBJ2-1	CASSLSDGGNNEQFF	TGTGCCAGCAGCTTATCGGACGGGGGGAACAATGAGCAGTTCTTC
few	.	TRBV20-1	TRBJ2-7	CSARGVEQYF	TGCAGTGCTAGGGGAGTCGAGCAGTACTTC
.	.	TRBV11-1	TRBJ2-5	CASSSRGQETQYF	TGTGCCAGCAGCTCCCGGGGACAAGAGACCCAGTACTTC
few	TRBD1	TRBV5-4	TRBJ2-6	CASSTRTGSSGANVLTF	TGTGCCAGCAGCACGAGGACAGGAAGCTCTGGGGCCAACGTCCTGACTTTC
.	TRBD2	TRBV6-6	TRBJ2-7	CASGAAGGNEQYF	TGTGCCAGCGGGGCAGCGGGAGGGAACGAGCAGTACTTC
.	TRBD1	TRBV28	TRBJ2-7	CASSPQDRAQYF	TGTGCCAGCAGTCCACAAGACAGGGCTCAATACTTC
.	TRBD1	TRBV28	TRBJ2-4	CASSMDRPQYF	TGTGCCAGCAGTATGGACAGGCCTCAGTACTTC
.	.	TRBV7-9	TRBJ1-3	CASSLTQGYGNTIYF	TGTGCCAGCAGCTTAACACAGGGCTATGGAAACACCATATATTTT
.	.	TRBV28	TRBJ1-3	CASSPGLSGNTIYF	TGTGCCAGCAGTCCCGGTCTCTCTGGAAACACCATATATTTT
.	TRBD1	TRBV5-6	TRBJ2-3	CASSSDRGITDTQYF	TGTGCCAGCAGCTCGGACAGGGGAATCACAGATACGCAGTATTTT
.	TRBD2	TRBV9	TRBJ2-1	CASSTRTSGSSSYNEQFF	TGTGCCAGCAGCACCAGGACTAGCGGGTCGAGCTCCTACAATGAGCAGTTCTTC
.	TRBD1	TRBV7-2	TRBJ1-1	CASSFMTGRNTEAFF	TGTGCCAGCAGCTTCATGACAGGGAGGAACACTGAAGCTTTCTTT
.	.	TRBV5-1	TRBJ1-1	CASSLWAENTEAFF	TGCGCCAGCAGCTTGTGGGCCGAGAACACTGAAGCTTTCTTT
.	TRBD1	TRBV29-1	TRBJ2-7	CSVRQGAYEQYF	TGCAGCGTGCGACAGGGGGCCTACGAGCAGTACTTC
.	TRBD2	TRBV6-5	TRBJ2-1	CASSSDLAGDFNEQFF	TGTGCCAGCAGTTCCGACCTAGCGGGGGATTTCAATGAGCAGTTCTTC
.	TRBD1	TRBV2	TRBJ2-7	CASKGDSHYEQYF	TGTGCCAGCAAAGGGGACAGCCACTACGAGCAGTACTTC
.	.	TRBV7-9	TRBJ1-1	CASSLNTDTEAFF	TGTGCCAGCAGCTTAAACACAGACACTGAAGCTTTCTTT
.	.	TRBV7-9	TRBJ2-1	CASSLSGSYNEQFF	TGTGCCAGCAGCTTATCCGGCTCCTACAATGAGCAGTTCTTC
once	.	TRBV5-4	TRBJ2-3	CASSLVGGTSTDTQYF	TGTGCCAGCAGCTTGGTCGGGGGAACTAGCACAGATACGCAGTATTTT
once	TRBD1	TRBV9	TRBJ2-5	CASSGQGQKETQYF	TGTGCCAGCAGCGGCCAGGGACAGAAAGAGACCCAGTACTTC
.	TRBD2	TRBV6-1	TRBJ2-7	CASSEGLAGLLPYEQYF	TGTGCCAGCAGTGAGGGACTAGCGGGACTATTACCGTACGAGCAGTACTTC
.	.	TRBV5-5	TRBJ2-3	CASSLGLGTDTQYF	TGTGCCAGCAGCTTGGGTCTTGGCACAGATACGCAGTATTTT
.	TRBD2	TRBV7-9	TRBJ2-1	CASSSTGLGSYNEQFF	TGTGCCAGCAGCTCCACCGGACTAGGGTCCTACAATGAGCAGTTCTTC
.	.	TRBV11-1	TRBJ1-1	CASSPPDSSTEAFF	TGTGCCAGCAGCCCCCCCGACAGTTCCACTGAAGCTTTCTTT
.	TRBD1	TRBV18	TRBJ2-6	CASSPMGQGAGANVLTF	TGTGCCAGCTCACCAATGGGACAGGGCGCTGGGGCCAACGTCCTGACTTTC
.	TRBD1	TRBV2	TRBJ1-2	CASRASGTGGDYGYTF	TGTGCCAGCAGGGCCTCCGGGACAGGGGGCGACTATGGCTACACCTTC
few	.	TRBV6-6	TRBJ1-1	CASSYAGPNTEAFF	TGTGCCAGCAGTTACGCGGGCCCGAACACTGAAGCTTTCTTT
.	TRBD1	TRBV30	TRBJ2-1	CAWNLDRASNEQFF	TGTGCCTGGAACCTCGACAGGGCAAGCAATGAGCAGTTCTTC
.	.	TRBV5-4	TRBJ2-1	CASSLGTLTDEQFF	TGTGCCAGCAGTCTCGGGACACTAACGGATGAGCAGTTCTTC
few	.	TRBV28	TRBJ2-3	CASRREGAQSTDTQYF	TGTGCCAGCCGCCGGGAGGGGGCCCAGAGCACAGATACGCAGTATTTT
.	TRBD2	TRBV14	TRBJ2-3	CASSPRLAGVGYF	TGTGCCAGCAGCCCCCGACTAGCGGGAGTGGGGTATTTT
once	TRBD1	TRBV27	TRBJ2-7	CASSRPGTGRNEQYF	TGTGCCAGCAGCCGCCCCGGGACAGGTAGAAACGAGCAGTACTTC
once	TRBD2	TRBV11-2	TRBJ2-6	CASSLPSGRAASGANVLTF	TGTGCCAGCAGCTTGCCTAGCGGGAGGGCCGCGTCTGGGGCCAACGTCCTGACTTTC
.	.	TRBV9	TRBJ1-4	CASSPRAATNEKLFF	TGTGCCAGCAGCCCCCGAGCTGCAACTAATGAAAAACTGTTTTTT
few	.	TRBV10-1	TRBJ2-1	CASSESNRRSEQFF	TGCGCCAGCAGTGAGTCGAATAGGCGGAGTGAGCAGTTCTTC
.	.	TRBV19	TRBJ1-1	CATRQGWSLTEAFF	TGTGCCACAAGGCAGGGGTGGTCTTTGACTGAAGCTTTCTTT
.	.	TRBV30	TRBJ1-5	CAWSLAGNQPQHF	TGTGCCTGGAGTCTAGCCGGGAATCAGCCCCAGCATTTT
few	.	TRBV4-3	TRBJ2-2	CASSQVQVSYGGELFF	TGCGCCAGCAGCCAAGTACAGGTATCTTACGGCGGGGAGCTGTTTTTT
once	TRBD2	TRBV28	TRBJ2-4	CASSFGGAQTKNIQYF	TGTGCCAGCAGTTTCGGGGGGGCGCAGACCAAAAACATTCAGTACTTC
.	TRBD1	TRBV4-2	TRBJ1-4	CASSQRPGQVVEKLFF	TGTGCCAGCAGCCAACGACCTGGACAGGTTGTAGAAAAACTGTTTTTT
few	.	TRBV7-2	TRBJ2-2	CASSLDGGITGELFF	TGTGCCAGCAGCTTAGATGGGGGCATAACCGGGGAGCTGTTTTTT
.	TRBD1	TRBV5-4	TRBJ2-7	CASSLTGTYEQYF	TGTGCCAGCAGCCTGACAGGGACCTACGAGCAGTACTTC